This TCR beta chain was documented in a study of blood T cell repertoires in COVID-19. Overall study context: Sites in the United States, Italy and Spain provided acute and convalescent COVID-19 samples. Sample material is recorded as cDNA or gDNA derived from T cells, B-cell-depleted T cells, or PBMCs.

Original processing methods: Reference gene primer amplification gave estimated nucleated cell counts. The repertoire was sequenced with immunoSEQ multiplex PCR; TCRdb's copy has only in-frame clones and lacks some. The DNA was the basis for D and trimming; V, J and clone size are from that table. The table records about 180,000 clones, approximately 85% of them present only once. Germline CDR1 is LGHDT and CDR2 is YNNKEL (reference sequence). This CDR3 comprises 16 residues. V was pared by 3 bases and J by 2 bases, with 6 bases of the junction left unmatched. The TCR originated in a woman of 80 years or more with acute or convalescent COVID-19. The J gene is TRBJ2-1, the V gene TRBV3-1 (or the pseudogene TRBV3-2); TRBD2 agrees at 8 bases. The source material was peripheral blood. Written as DNA, the CDR3 is TGTGCCAGCAGCCATTTTACTAGCGGAGCCTACAATGAGCAGTTCTTC. Protein: CASSHFTSGAYNEQFF.